The TCR beta chain under discussion was sequenced for a study of graft-versus-host responses after intestinal transplantation. Produced via immunoSEQ multiplex PCR; TCRdb's table is partial and in-frame only. The top ten clones hold roughly 3.5% of a sample with around 120,000 clones, approximately 95% of them seen once. The CDR3 has 15 residues. CDR1 is SGHAT and CDR2 is FQDESV in the germline V gene (reference sequence). J lost 2 bases, V lost 4 bases, and 7 bases had no gene match. To note about this clone: Its antigen is not identified.

The TCR originated in a human donor who received an intestinal transplant. The material was unstimulated CD8+ T cells sorted from spleen or lymph node cells, obtained before intestinal transplant. The chain employs TRBV11-1 and TRBJ2-5, with TRBD1 matching 7 bases. As DNA, the CDR3 is TGTGCCAGCAGCTCTAGACAGGGACAGCAAGAGACCCAGTACTTC. This encodes CASSSRQGQQETQYF.